This record covers a single T cell receptor beta chain. This specimen includes other DNA sequences encoding the same CDR3. The CDR3 is made up of 14 amino acids. Looked up from germline, CDR1 is LGHDT and CDR2 is YNNKEL (reference sequence). Deletions cut 4 bases from V and 1 base from J, with 10 bases between. This sample was included in a study of blood T cell repertoires in COVID-19. As handled by the study authors: Scientists estimated how many nucleated cells there were by amplifying reference gene primers. Here immunoSEQ multiplex PCR was the method, and the copy in TCRdb shows in-frame clones only, minus some. The DNA was the basis for D and trimming; V, J and clone size are from that table. The sample records 250,000 or so clones, approximately 86% being singletons.

The chain recombines TRBV3-1 (or the pseudogene TRBV3-2) with TRBJ1-1, with D tentatively TRBD1 (5 bases). The sequencing sample was made of peripheral blood. The origin of this receptor is a man aged 40-50 years with active or convalescent COVID-19. The CDR3 DNA reads as TGTGCCAGCAGCCCGGGACTGCAGAACACTGAAGCTTTCTTT. This encodes CASSPGLQNTEAFF.